This T cell receptor (beta chain) originates from a study of cytomegalovirus exposure and HLA in healthy donors. About the study: From about 200 million T cells, an earlier analysis saw 110 million or so unique TCR beta sequences. Whole-study findings and limits: TCR beta chain V- and J-gene trimming was linked, in a later analysis, to a missense variant in DCLRE1C. In vitro assays verified that three CMV-associated chains recognized CMV antigens specifically.

Of note for this clone: Its matching antigen is unknown.

60 Vbeta and 13 Jbeta primers were used in PCR. Libraries were prepared by immunoSEQ multiplex PCR; TCRdb keeps only in-frame clonotypes and omits some of them. The sample consists of about 120,000 clones, 79% of them appearing once. The clonotype originates from a man younger than 40 in good health and CMV-seropositive. The specimen was PBMCs.

CDR3 sequence reads: CASSRQAGDVGELFF. The CDR3 nucleotides are TGTGCCAGCAGTCGCCAAGCGGGAGATGTCGGGGAGCTGTTTTTT. The chain links TRBV9 to TRBJ2-2; 8 positions agree with TRBD2. The CDR3 has 15 amino acids. The ends lost 5 bases at V and 7 bases at J; junction bases unmatched: 10. Germline CDR1 is SGDLS and CDR2 is YYNGEE.